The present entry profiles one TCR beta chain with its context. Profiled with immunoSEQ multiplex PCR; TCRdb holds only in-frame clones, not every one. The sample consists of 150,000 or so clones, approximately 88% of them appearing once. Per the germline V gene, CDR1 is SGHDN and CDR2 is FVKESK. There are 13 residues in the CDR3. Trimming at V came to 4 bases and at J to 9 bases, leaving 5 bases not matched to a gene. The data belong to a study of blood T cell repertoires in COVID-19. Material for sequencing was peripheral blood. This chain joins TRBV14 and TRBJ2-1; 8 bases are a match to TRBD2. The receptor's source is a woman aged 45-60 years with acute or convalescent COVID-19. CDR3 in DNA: TGTGCCAGCAGCCTCGGGGGGGTCCTTGAGCAGTTCTTC. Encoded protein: CASSLGGVLEQFF.